This T cell receptor beta chain is drawn from a study of T cells in Graves' hyperthyroidism and ophthalmopathy. This clonotype was recorded many times. Amplified regions were TCR beta CDR3 sequences from RNA transcripts. First-round RT-PCR of the TCR CDR3 relied on the HTBI primer set. TCRdb itself ran the multiplex PCR reads through MiXCR, one entry per CDR3 protein. The table lists 550,000 to 650,000 distinct CDR3 sequences, less than 15% of them singletons. This CDR3 comprises 14 residues. The V and J ends lost 7 bases and 1 base respectively, with 13 bases between them. The V call is TRBV12-3 or TRBV12-4, the J call TRBJ1-2, with D hard to call. Specimen: blood. This TCR was recovered from a woman in her thirties or forties with Graves' hyperthyroidism. The CDR3 here is CASTDGGSNYGYTF. CDR3 in DNA: TGTGCCAGCACCGATGGTGGCAGTAACTATGGCTACACCTTC.